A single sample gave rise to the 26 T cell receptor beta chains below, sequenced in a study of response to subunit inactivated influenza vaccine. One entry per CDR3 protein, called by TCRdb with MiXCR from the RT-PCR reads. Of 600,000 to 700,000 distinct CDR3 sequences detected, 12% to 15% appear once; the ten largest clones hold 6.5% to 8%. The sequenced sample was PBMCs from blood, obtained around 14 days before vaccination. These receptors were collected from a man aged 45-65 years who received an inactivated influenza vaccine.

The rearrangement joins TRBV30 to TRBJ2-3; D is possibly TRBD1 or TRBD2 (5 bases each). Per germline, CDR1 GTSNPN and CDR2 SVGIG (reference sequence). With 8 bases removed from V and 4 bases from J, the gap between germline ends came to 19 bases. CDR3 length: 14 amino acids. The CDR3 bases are TGTGCCCGGCGGACAATCGGAGGAGCAGATACGCAGTATTTT. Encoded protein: CARRTIGGADTQYF.

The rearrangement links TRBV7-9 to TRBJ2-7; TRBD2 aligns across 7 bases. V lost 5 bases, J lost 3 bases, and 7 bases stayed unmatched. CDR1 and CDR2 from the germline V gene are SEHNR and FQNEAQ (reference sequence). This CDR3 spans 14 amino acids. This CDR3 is CASSPRGEFYEQYF. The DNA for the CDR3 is TGTGCCAGCAGCCCACGGGGGGAGTTCTACGAGCAGTACTTC.

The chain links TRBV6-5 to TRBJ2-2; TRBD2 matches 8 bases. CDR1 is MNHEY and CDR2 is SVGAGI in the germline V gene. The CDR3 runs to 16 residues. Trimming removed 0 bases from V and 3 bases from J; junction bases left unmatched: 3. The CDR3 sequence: CASSYSTGRDTGELFF. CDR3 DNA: TGTGCCAGCAGTTACTCGACCGGGAGGGACACCGGGGAGCTGTTTTTT.

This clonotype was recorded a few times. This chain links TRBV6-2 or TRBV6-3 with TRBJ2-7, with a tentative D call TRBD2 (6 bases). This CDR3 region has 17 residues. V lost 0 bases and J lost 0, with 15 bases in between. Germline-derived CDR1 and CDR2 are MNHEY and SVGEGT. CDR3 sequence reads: CASSYSPSRGPSYEQYF. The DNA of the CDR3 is TGTGCCAGCAGTTACTCGCCGTCGCGGGGACCCTCCTACGAGCAGTACTTC.

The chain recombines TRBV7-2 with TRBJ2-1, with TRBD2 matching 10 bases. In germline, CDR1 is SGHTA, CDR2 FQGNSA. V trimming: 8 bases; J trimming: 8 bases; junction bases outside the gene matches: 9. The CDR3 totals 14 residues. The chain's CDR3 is CASLASGSFDEQFF. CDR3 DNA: TGTGCCAGCTTGGCTAGCGGGAGTTTCGATGAGCAGTTCTTC.

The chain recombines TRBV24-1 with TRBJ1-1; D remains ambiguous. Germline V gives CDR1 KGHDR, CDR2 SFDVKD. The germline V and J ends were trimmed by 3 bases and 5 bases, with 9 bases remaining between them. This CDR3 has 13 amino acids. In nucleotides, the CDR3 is TGTGCCACCAGTGATAGGTGGGAGACTGAAGCTTTCTTT. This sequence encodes CATSDRWETEAFF.

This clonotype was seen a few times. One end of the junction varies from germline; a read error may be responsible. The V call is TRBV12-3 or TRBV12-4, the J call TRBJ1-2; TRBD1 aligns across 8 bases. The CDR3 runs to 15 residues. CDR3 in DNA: TGTGCCAGCAGATTAGGGCTGGTGACAGGGGATGGCTACACCTTC. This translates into CASRLGLVTGDGYTF.

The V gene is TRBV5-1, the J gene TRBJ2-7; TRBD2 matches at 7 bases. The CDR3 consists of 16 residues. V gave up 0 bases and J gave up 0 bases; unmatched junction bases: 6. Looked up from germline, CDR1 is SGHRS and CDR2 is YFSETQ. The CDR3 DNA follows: TGCGCCAGCAGCTTGGGGGGGGGTTCGGGCTCCTACGAGCAGTACTTC. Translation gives CASSLGGGSGSYEQYF.

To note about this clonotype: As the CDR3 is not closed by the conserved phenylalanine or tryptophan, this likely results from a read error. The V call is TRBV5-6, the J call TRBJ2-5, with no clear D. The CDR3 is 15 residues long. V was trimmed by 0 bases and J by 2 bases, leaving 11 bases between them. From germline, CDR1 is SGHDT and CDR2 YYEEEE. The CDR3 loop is CASSLEVGRQETQYL. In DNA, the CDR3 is TGTGCCAGCAGCTTGGAGGTGGGCAGACAAGAGACCCAGTACTTG.

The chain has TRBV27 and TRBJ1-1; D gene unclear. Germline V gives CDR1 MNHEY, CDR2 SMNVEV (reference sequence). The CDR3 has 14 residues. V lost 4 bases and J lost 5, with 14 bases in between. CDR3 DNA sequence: TGTGCCAGCAGTTCCAATCGGGCGGGTACTGAAGCTTTCTTT. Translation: CASSSNRAGTEAFF.

For the CDR3, the DNA is TGCAGTGCTAGAGATGTCGGGCAGGGGTACTACGAGCAGTACTTC. As protein: CSARDVGQGYYEQYF. The chain is built from TRBV20-1 and TRBJ2-7, with a possible D match to TRBD1 (6 bases). The CDR3 length is 15 residues. Looked up from germline, CDR1 is DFQATT and CDR2 is SNEGSKA (reference sequence). Between the trimmed V and J ends, which lost 0 bases and 3 bases, there was a span of 15 bases.

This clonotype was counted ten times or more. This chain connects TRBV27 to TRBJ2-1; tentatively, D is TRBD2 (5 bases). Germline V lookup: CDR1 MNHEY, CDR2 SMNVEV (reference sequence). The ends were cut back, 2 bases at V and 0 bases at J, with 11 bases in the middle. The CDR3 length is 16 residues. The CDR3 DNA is TGTGCCAGCAGTTTAATCAGCGGTCCCTCCTACAATGAGCAGTTCTTC. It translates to CASSLISGPSYNEQFF.

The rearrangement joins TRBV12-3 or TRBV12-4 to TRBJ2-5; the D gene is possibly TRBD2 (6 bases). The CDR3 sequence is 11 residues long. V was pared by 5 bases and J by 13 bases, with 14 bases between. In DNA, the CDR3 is TGTGCCAGCAGTGGAGGGAGACGTCCGTACTTC. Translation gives CASSGGRRPYF.

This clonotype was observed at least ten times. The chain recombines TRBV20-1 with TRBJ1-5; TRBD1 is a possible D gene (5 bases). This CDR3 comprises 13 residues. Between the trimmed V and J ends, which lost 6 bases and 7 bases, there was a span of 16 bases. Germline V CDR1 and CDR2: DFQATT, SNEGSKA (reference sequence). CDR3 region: CSAETGRRQPQHF. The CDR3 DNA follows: TGCAGTGCGGAAACAGGCAGGCGGCAGCCCCAGCATTTT.

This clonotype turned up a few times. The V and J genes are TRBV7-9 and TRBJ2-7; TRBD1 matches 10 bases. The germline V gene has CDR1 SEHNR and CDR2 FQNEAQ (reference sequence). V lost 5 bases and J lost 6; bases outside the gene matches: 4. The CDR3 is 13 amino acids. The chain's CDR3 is CASSRDRGSEQYF. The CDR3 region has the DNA TGTGCCAGCAGCCGGGACAGGGGAAGCGAGCAGTACTTC.

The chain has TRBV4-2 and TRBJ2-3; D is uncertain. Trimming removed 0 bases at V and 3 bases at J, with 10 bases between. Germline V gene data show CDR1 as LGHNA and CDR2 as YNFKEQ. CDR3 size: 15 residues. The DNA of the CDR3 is TGTGCCAGCAGCCAAGATCGAAATCCAACAGATACGCAGTATTTT. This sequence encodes CASSQDRNPTDTQYF.

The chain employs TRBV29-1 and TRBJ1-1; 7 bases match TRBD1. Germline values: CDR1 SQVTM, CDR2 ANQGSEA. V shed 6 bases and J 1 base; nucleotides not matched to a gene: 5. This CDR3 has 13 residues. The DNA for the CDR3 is TGCAGCGTCTCTAGGACAGGGAACACTGAAGCTTTCTTT. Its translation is CSVSRTGNTEAFF.

The CDR3 is CASSLVGGLRVDTQYF. The DNA for the CDR3 is TGTGCCAGCAGCTTAGTGGGAGGTCTGAGGGTGGATACGCAGTATTTT. The V and J genes are TRBV7-2 and TRBJ2-3; a weak D match, TRBD2 (6 bases). Trimming took 1 base from V and 6 from J, leaving 17 bases between them. This CDR3 contains 16 residues. Per germline, CDR1 SGHTA and CDR2 FQGNSA.

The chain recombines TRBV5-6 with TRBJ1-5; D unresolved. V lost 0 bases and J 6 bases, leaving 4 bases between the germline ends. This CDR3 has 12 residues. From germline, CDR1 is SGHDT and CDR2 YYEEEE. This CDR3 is CASSLGRQPQHF. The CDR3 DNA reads TGTGCCAGCAGCTTGGGGCGTCAGCCCCAGCATTTT.

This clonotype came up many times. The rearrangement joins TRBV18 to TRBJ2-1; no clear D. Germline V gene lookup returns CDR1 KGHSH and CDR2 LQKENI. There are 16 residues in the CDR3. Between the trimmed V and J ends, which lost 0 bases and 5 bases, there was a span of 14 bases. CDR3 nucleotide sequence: TGTGCCAGCTCACCACCGATAGGTAAGGTGAACAATGAGCAGTTCTTC. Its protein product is CASSPPIGKVNNEQFF. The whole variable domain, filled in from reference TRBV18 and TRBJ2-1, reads NAGVMQNPRHLVRRRGQEARLRCSPMKGHSHVYWYRQLPEEGLKFMVYLQKENIIDESGMPKERFSAEFPKEGPSILRIQQVVRGDSAAYFCASSPPIGKVNNEQFFGPGTRLTVL.

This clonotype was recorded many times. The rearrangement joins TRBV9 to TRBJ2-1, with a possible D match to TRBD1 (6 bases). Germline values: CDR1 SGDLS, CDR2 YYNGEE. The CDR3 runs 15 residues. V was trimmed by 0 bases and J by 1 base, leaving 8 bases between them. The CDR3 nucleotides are TGTGCCAGCAGCGTAGGACAGGTTTCCTACAATGAGCAGTTCTTC. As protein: CASSVGQVSYNEQFF.

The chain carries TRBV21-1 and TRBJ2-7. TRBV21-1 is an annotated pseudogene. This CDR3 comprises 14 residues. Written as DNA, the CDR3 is TGTGCCAGCGATCCAAGCGGGAGCTCCTACGAGCAGTACTTC. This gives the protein CASDPSGSSYEQYF.

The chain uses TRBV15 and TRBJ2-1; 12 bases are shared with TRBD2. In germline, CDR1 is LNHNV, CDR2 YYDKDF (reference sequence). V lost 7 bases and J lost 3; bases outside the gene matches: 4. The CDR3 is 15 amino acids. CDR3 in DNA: TGTGCCACCACCACGGGACTAGCGGGCTACAATGAGCAGTTCTTC. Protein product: CATTTGLAGYNEQFF.

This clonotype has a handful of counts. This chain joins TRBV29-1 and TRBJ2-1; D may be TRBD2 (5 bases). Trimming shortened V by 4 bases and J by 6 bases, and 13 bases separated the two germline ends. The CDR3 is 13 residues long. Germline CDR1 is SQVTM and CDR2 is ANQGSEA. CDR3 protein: CSVAPNSANEQFF. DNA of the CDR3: TGCAGCGTTGCTCCGAATAGCGCCAATGAGCAGTTCTTC.

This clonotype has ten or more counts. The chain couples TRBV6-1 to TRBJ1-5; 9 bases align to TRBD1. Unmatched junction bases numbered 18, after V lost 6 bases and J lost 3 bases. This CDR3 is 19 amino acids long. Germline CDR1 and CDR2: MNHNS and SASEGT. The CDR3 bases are TGTGCCAGCAGCCCCTTCCCCCCCACCTGGGACAGGGACAATCAGCCCCAGCATTTT. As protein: CASSPFPPTWDRDNQPQHF.

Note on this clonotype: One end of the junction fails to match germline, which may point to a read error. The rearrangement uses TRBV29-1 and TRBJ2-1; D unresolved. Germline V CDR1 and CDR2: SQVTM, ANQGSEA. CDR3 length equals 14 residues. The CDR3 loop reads CSVVPSTNYNKQFF. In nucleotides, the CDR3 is TGCAGCGTCGTACCCTCAACTAACTACAATAAGCAGTTCTTC.